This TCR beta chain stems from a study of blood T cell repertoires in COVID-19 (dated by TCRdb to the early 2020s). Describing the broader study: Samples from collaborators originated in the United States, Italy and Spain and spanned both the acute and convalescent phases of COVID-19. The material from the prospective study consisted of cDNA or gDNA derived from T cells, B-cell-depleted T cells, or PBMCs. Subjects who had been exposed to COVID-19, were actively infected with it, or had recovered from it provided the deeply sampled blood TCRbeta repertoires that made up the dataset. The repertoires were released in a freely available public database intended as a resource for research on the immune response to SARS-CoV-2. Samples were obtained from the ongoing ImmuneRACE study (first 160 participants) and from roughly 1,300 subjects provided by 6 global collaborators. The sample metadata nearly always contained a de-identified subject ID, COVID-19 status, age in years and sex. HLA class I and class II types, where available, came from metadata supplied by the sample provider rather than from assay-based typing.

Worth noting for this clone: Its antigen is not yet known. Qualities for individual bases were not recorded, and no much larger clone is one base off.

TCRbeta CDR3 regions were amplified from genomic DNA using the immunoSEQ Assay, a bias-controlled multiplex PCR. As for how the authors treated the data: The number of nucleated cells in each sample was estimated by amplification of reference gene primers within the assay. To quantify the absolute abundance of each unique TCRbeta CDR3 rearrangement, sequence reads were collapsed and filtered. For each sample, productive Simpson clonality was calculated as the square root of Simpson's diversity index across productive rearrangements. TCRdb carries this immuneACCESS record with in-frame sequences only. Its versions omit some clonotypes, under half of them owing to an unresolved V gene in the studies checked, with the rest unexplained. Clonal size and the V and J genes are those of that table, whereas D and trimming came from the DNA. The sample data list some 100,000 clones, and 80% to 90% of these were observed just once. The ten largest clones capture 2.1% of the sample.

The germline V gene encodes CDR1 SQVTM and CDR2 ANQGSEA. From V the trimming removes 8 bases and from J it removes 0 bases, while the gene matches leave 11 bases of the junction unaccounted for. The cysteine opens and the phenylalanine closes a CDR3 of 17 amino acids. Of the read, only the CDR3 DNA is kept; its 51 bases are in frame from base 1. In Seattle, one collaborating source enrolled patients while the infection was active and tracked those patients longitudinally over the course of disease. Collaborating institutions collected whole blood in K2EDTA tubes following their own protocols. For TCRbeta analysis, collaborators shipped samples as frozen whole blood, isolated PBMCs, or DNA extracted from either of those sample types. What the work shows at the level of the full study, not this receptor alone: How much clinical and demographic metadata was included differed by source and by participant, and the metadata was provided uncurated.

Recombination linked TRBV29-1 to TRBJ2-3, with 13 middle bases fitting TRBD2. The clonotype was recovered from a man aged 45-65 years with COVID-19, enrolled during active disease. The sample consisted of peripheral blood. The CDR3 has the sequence CSTGPGTSGASTDTQYF. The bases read TGCAGCACCGGTCCCGGGACTAGCGGGGCCAGCACAGATACGCAGTATTTT.